These T cell receptor beta chains were read from a single sample in a study of molecular identifiers for immune sequencing clone quantification. MiXCR was run by TCRdb on the PCR reads, yielding one entry per CDR3 protein. This sample carries 40,000 to 65,000 distinct CDR3 sequences, roughly a third of them seen once, and the ten largest clones take 3% to 4%. Sample: naive CD8+ T cells from blood, with Jurkat cell RNA spiked in. These TCRs come from a human donor in good health. Some libraries in this study had Jurkat cell RNA spiked in. Both conserved end residues are part of each CDR3. The D gene is left open where the match is weak. Expanded clones get a size class; other rows say once, few or many, or leave the size out.

j_call d_call clone_size v_call cdr3_aa cdr3_nt
TRBJ1-2 NA many TRBV28 CASSLEWSNYGYTF TGTGCCAGCAGTTTAGAATGGTCTAACTATGGCTACACCTTC
TRBJ2-7 NA NA TRBV13 CASSRGTNSYEQYF TGTGCCAGCAGCCGTGGGACAAACTCCTACGAGCAGTACTTC
TRBJ1-5 NA NA TRBV20-1 CRARDLLPNQPQHF TGCAGAGCTAGAGATTTGTTGCCCAATCAGCCCCAGCATTTT
TRBJ2-3 TRBD1 NA TRBV9 CASSGRDRGLKTDTQYF TGTGCCAGCAGCGGACGAGACAGGGGGCTAAAAACAGATACGCAGTATTTT
TRBJ2-7 NA NA TRBV28 CASSRNEQYF TGTGCCAGCTCTCGGAACGAGCAGTACTTC
TRBJ2-5 NA many TRBV28 CASSRILTETQYF TGTGCCAGCAGTCGCATCCTAACGGAGACCCAGTACTTC
TRBJ2-6 TRBD1 many TRBV6-2/TRBV6-3 CASSYLPGQGGVLTF TGTGCCAGCAGTTACCTTCCCGGACAGGGAGGCGTCCTGACTTTC
TRBJ2-1 NA NA TRBV27 CASSPQLGSYNEQFF TGTGCCAGCAGCCCCCAACTAGGGTCCTACAATGAGCAGTTCTTC
TRBJ1-5 NA NA TRBV5-6 CASSPHWGNQPQHF TGTGCCAGCAGCCCGCATTGGGGCAATCAGCCCCAGCATTTT
TRBJ2-2 NA NA TRBV3-1 CASSQDYLRQTNTGELFF TGTGCCAGCAGCCAAGATTACCTGAGACAAACGAACACCGGGGAGCTGTTTTTT
TRBJ2-5 TRBD2 few TRBV18 CASSPRTSAREETQYF TGTGCCAGCTCACCTAGGACTAGCGCGAGAGAAGAGACCCAGTACTTC
TRBJ2-5 TRBD1 NA TRBV7-6 CASSLGRGPAVVETQYF TGTGCCAGCAGCTTAGGCAGGGGGCCAGCGGTCGTGGAGACCCAGTACTTC
TRBJ2-7 TRBD1 many TRBV28 CASSWTGPAHEQYF TGTGCCAGCAGCTGGACAGGGCCCGCTCACGAGCAGTACTTC
TRBJ2-1 NA NA TRBV7-9 CASSSGLSNEQFF TGTGCCAGCAGCTCGGGTCTAAGCAATGAGCAGTTCTTC
TRBJ2-3 NA few TRBV6-2/TRBV6-3 CASSLGLGAADTQYF TGTGCCAGCAGCTTAGGACTTGGGGCGGCAGATACGCAGTATTTT
TRBJ1-1 NA many TRBV7-8 CASMDWNTEAFF TGTGCCAGCATGGACTGGAACACTGAAGCTTTCTTT
TRBJ2-5 NA NA TRBV6-6 CASSPLDKMKPQYF TGTGCCAGCAGTCCTCTCGACAAAATGAAGCCCCAGTACTTC
TRBJ2-2 TRBD2 NA TRBV12-3/TRBV12-4 CASSLSLLAGEYTGELFF TGTGCCAGCAGTTTAAGTCTACTAGCGGGAGAATATACCGGGGAGCTGTTTTTT
TRBJ2-1 NA NA TRBV24-1 CATSLQSIPEQFF TGTGCCACCAGTCTGCAGTCGATACCCGAGCAGTTCTTC
TRBJ2-7 NA NA TRBV20-1 CSASLRPAGQLAEQYF TGCAGTGCTAGTCTAAGGCCAGCGGGACAGCTGGCCGAGCAGTACTTC
TRBJ2-3 NA NA TRBV7-8 CASSLQGGTDTQYF TGTGCCAGCAGCTTACAGGGCGGGACGGATACGCAGTATTTT
TRBJ2-2 NA few TRBV28 CASSGGVYTGELFF TGTGCCAGCAGCGGTGGGGTATATACCGGGGAGCTGTTTTTT
TRBJ2-4 TRBD2 many TRBV19 CASSTTSGASRDF TGTGCCAGTAGTACGACTAGCGGGGCCAGTAGGGACTTC
TRBJ2-1 NA few TRBV20-1 CSARDLRVHEQFF TGCAGTGCTAGAGATCTGAGGGTCCATGAGCAGTTCTTC
TRBJ2-3 NA NA TRBV18 CASSDLGRRSTDTQYF TGTGCCAGCTCAGATCTAGGGAGGCGGAGCACAGATACGCAGTATTTT
TRBJ1-5 NA NA TRBV12-3/TRBV12-4 CASSFGSLSNQPQHF TGTGCCAGCAGTTTTGGCAGCTTGAGCAATCAGCCCCAGCATTTT
TRBJ2-7 NA many TRBV28 CASSSPVLDVSYEQYF TGTGCCAGCAGTTCTCCGGTGTTGGACGTCTCCTACGAGCAGTACTTC
TRBJ1-4 NA many TRBV7-9 CASSPPTGPTEKLFF TGTGCCAGCAGCCCCCCGACAGGTCCCACTGAAAAACTGTTTTTT
TRBJ1-1 NA NA TRBV27 CASSLSGSEAFF TGTGCCAGCAGTTTATCAGGGTCTGAAGCTTTCTTT
TRBJ1-5 NA few TRBV12-3/TRBV12-4 CASRLSGDQPQHF TGTGCCAGCAGATTATCAGGGGATCAGCCCCAGCATTTT
TRBJ2-3 TRBD2 NA TRBV6-5 CASRPRGGRVSADTQYF TGTGCCAGCAGGCCCCGGGGGGGTAGGGTTTCCGCAGATACGCAGTATTTT
TRBJ1-5 TRBD1 NA TRBV4-2 CASSQVRDRTGNQPQHF TGTGCCAGCAGCCAGGTCCGGGACAGGACCGGCAATCAGCCCCAGCATTTT
TRBJ1-2 NA NA TRBV6-2/TRBV6-3 CASRRDIIYGYTF TGTGCCAGCAGAAGGGACATCATCTATGGCTACACCTTC
TRBJ2-1 NA NA TRBV11-2 CASSQHPGPPYNEQFF TGTGCCAGCAGCCAACATCCCGGGCCCCCCTACAATGAGCAGTTCTTC
TRBJ2-5 TRBD1 many TRBV7-8 CASITDRVTTGSRTETQYF TGTGCCAGCATCACGGACAGGGTTACGACCGGGTCGAGGACGGAGACCCAGTACTTC
TRBJ1-1 NA few TRBV7-8 CASSYQSPGGEAFF TGTGCCAGCAGCTATCAGAGCCCTGGCGGTGAAGCTTTCTTT
TRBJ1-4 NA few TRBV12-5 CASGPPPGRTNEKLFF TGTGCTAGTGGTCCCCCCCCGGGACGAACTAATGAAAAACTGTTTTTT
TRBJ1-4 NA NA TRBV28 CASSTTPPRANEKLFF TGTGCCAGCAGTACTACCCCACCGCGGGCCAATGAAAAACTGTTTTTT
TRBJ2-7 NA NA TRBV28 CASSPGTSAGPVSEQYF TGTGCCAGCAGTCCTGGGACGTCCGCCGGCCCGGTTAGTGAGCAGTACTTC
TRBJ2-3 TRBD2 many TRBV7-8 CASSLRASGDYTDTQYF TGTGCCAGCAGCTTAAGGGCTAGCGGAGACTACACAGATACGCAGTATTTT
TRBJ2-3 NA NA TRBV6-5 CASSYSGEIWSTDTQYF TGTGCCAGCAGTTACTCCGGGGAAATTTGGAGCACAGATACGCAGTATTTT
TRBJ2-7 NA many TRBV28 CASSLEGFPLSYEQYF TGTGCCAGCAGTTTAGAAGGCTTTCCGTTGTCCTACGAGCAGTACTTC
TRBJ2-1 NA NA TRBV7-2 CASSFPLLLRENHNEQFF TGTGCCAGCAGCTTTCCCCTCCTCCTCAGGGAGAACCACAATGAGCAGTTCTTC
TRBJ2-7 TRBD1 many TRBV20-1 CSAEGQGSYEQYF TGCAGTGCAGAGGGACAGGGGTCCTACGAGCAGTACTTC
TRBJ1-5 NA NA TRBV20-1 CSAEGGALGNQPQHF TGCAGTGCTGAGGGAGGGGCATTGGGGAATCAGCCCCAGCATTTT
TRBJ1-5 NA few TRBV20-1 CSARDSVRDFYQPQHF TGCAGTGCTAGAGACTCTGTTAGAGACTTTTATCAGCCCCAGCATTTT
TRBJ2-7 NA few TRBV7-6 CASGLGWGALAYEQYF TGTGCCAGCGGCTTGGGGTGGGGAGCGCTCGCCTACGAGCAGTACTTC
TRBJ2-3 TRBD1 NA TRBV5-6 CASSAQGVTATQYF TGTGCCAGCAGCGCCCAGGGGGTTACAGCTACGCAGTATTTT
TRBJ2-2 TRBD2 NA TRBV7-9 CASSLMTSGRWVTGELFF TGTGCCAGCAGCCTAATGACTAGCGGGAGATGGGTTACCGGGGAGCTGTTTTTT
TRBJ2-3 TRBD2 NA TRBV5-1 CASSGSEVLAVVDTQYF TGCGCCAGCAGTGGGTCTGAGGTGCTAGCGGTAGTTGATACGCAGTATTTT
TRBJ1-5 TRBD1 NA TRBV27 CASGQGSNQPQHF TGTGCCAGCGGACAGGGGAGCAATCAGCCCCAGCATTTT
TRBJ2-7 NA many TRBV9 CASSVAPEYEQYF TGTGCCAGCAGCGTAGCTCCGGAGTACGAGCAGTACTTC
TRBJ2-7 TRBD1 NA TRBV28 CASSIRQGNLLYEQYF TGTGCCAGCAGTATAAGACAGGGGAATTTGTTGTACGAGCAGTACTTC
TRBJ1-5 NA many TRBV21-1 CASSKATGGQKGNQPQHF TGTGCCAGCAGCAAAGCGACCGGGGGCCAAAAGGGAAATCAGCCCCAGCATTTT